The rows below give T cell receptor beta chains drawn from one sample of a study of regulatory T cells in long-lasting Graves disease. One entry per CDR3 protein results from TCRdb running MiXCR on the multiplex PCR reads. The data hold about 450,000 distinct CDR3 sequences, with 15% to 20% observed a single time. Another study also made use of these data, one on T cells in Graves' hyperthyroidism and ophthalmopathy.

Sequenced material: peripheral blood mononuclear cells (PBMCs), taken at new diagnosis, from a patient treated with antithyroid drugs. Receptors originate from a woman aged 30 to 39 with Graves disease. The CDR3 runs from the conserved cysteine through the conserved F or W. The D gene is left open where the match is weak. Only some rows state a clone size, as once, few, many or a class for expanded clones.

D gene: -
V gene: TRBV28
clone size: many
J gene: TRBJ1-2
CDR3 DNA: TGTGCCAGCAGTTTGCGCGACGGGTTCTATGGCTACACCTTC
CDR3 protein: CASSLRDGFYGYTF

D gene: -
V gene: TRBV20-1
clone size: -
J gene: TRBJ2-2
CDR3 DNA: TGCAGTGCTAGAGCCTTTGAGGATAGCACCGGGGAGCTGTTTTTT
CDR3 protein: CSARAFEDSTGELFF

D gene: -
V gene: TRBV28
clone size: many
J gene: TRBJ2-7
CDR3 DNA: TGTGCCAGCAGTTTACTTCCAGGTTCCCAAGTGGGTACCTACGAGCAGTACTTC
CDR3 protein: CASSLLPGSQVGTYEQYF

D gene: -
V gene: TRBV7-6
clone size: many
J gene: TRBJ2-2
CDR3 DNA: TGTGCCAGCAGCTTTCATCAGGGCCCCACCGGGGAGCTGTTTTTT
CDR3 protein: CASSFHQGPTGELFF

D gene: -
V gene: TRBV6-5
clone size: few
J gene: TRBJ2-2
CDR3 DNA: TGTGCCAGCAGTTCCCTTGGGGAAGGGGAGCTGTTTTTT
CDR3 protein: CASSSLGEGELFF

D gene: -
V gene: TRBV11-2
clone size: few
J gene: TRBJ2-2
CDR3 DNA: TGTGCCAGCAGCCCTCTCAGGACGAACACCGGGGAGCTGTTTTTT
CDR3 protein: CASSPLRTNTGELFF

D gene: TRBD2
V gene: TRBV19
clone size: few
J gene: TRBJ2-1
CDR3 DNA: TGTGCCAGTAGTATCGGGGGGTACTACAATGAGCAGTTCTTC
CDR3 protein: CASSIGGYYNEQFF

D gene: -
V gene: TRBV6-1
clone size: few
J gene: TRBJ2-1
CDR3 DNA: TGTGCCAGCAGTAGCAACAGACCCACATACAATGAGCAGTTCTTC
CDR3 protein: CASSSNRPTYNEQFF

D gene: TRBD1
V gene: TRBV4-1
clone size: -
J gene: TRBJ2-7
CDR3 DNA: TGCGCCAGCAGCTCCTCCGGGACAGGGGATAAGAGGGCCCAGTACTTC
CDR3 protein: CASSSSGTGDKRAQYF

D gene: TRBD2
V gene: TRBV28
clone size: many
J gene: TRBJ2-1
CDR3 DNA: TGTGCCAGCACCTCATGGGGGACTGGGACTAGTTTTTTGAATGAGCAGTTCTTC
CDR3 protein: CASTSWGTGTSFLNEQFF

D gene: -
V gene: TRBV5-1
clone size: many
J gene: TRBJ1-1
CDR3 DNA: TGCGCCAGCAGCGCCGCGTCGAACACTGAAGCTTTCTTT
CDR3 protein: CASSAASNTEAFF

D gene: -
V gene: TRBV6-2/TRBV6-3
clone size: few
J gene: TRBJ2-5
CDR3 DNA: TGTGCCAGCAGTTGGGTCGGAGAGACCCAGTACTTC
CDR3 protein: CASSWVGETQYF

D gene: TRBD2
V gene: TRBV14
clone size: -
J gene: TRBJ2-1
CDR3 DNA: TGTGCCAGCAGCCAAGATGTACTAGCGGGCCAGTTCTTC
CDR3 protein: CASSQDVLAGQFF

D gene: -
V gene: TRBV5-5
clone size: many
J gene: TRBJ1-2
CDR3 DNA: TGTGCCAGCAGCCCGCCCCAGCTACCGGATGGCTACACCTTC
CDR3 protein: CASSPPQLPDGYTF

D gene: -
V gene: TRBV30
clone size: -
J gene: TRBJ1-5
CDR3 DNA: TGTGCCTGGAGTGTTGGAAGGCCCGACAATCAGCCCCAGCATTTT
CDR3 protein: CAWSVGRPDNQPQHF

D gene: TRBD2
V gene: TRBV5-1
clone size: few
J gene: TRBJ2-7
CDR3 DNA: TGCGCCAGCAGCTTAGGGACTAGCGGGATAGGAACCTACGAGCAGTACTTC
CDR3 protein: CASSLGTSGIGTYEQYF

D gene: -
V gene: TRBV7-8
clone size: many
J gene: TRBJ1-1
CDR3 DNA: TGTGCCAGCAGATCCCCACGAACAGGTACCGGGTCCCTTCGGACGACTTTCTTT
CDR3 protein: CASRSPRTGTGSLRTTFF

D gene: -
V gene: TRBV30
clone size: many
J gene: TRBJ2-4
CDR3 DNA: TGTGCCTGGAGTCCTGGACTACCCAGCGCCAAAAACATTCAGTACTTC
CDR3 protein: CAWSPGLPSAKNIQYF

D gene: -
V gene: TRBV4-3
clone size: -
J gene: TRBJ2-7
CDR3 DNA: TGCGCCAGCAGCCAAGGGGGTCCGGGTTCGTCCTACGAGCAGTACTTC
CDR3 protein: CASSQGGPGSSYEQYF

D gene: TRBD1
V gene: TRBV29-1
clone size: -
J gene: TRBJ2-4
CDR3 DNA: TGCAGCGTTGTATCGCAGGGGGCAAAACTTCAGTACTTC
CDR3 protein: CSVVSQGAKLQYF

D gene: TRBD2
V gene: TRBV20-1
clone size: -
J gene: TRBJ2-7
CDR3 DNA: TGCAGTGCCCCTTTCAGCGGGACGTCCTACGAGCAGTACTTC
CDR3 protein: CSAPFSGTSYEQYF

D gene: -
V gene: TRBV7-2
clone size: -
J gene: TRBJ1-1
CDR3 DNA: TGTGCCAGCAGCTTAGCGTCCTTAAGACAGTACTCCGGGGGACTTAACACTGAAGCTTTCTTT
CDR3 protein: CASSLASLRQYSGGLNTEAFF

D gene: -
V gene: TRBV18
clone size: -
J gene: TRBJ2-3
CDR3 DNA: TGTGCCAGCTCCACCGCCGGGGGGCCAGATACGCAGTATTTT
CDR3 protein: CASSTAGGPDTQYF

D gene: -
V gene: TRBV6-1
clone size: many
J gene: TRBJ2-7
CDR3 DNA: TGTGCCAGCAGTGAATGGACCTCGGATACCTACGAGCAGTACTTC
CDR3 protein: CASSEWTSDTYEQYF

D gene: -
V gene: TRBV18
clone size: many
J gene: TRBJ2-7
CDR3 DNA: TGTGCCAGCTCACTGGTACCTAGGGGCAGGGAGCAGTACTTC
CDR3 protein: CASSLVPRGREQYF

D gene: TRBD2
V gene: TRBV7-2
clone size: many
J gene: TRBJ2-5
CDR3 DNA: TGTGCCAGCAGCCTAGAGCGGGGTCAAAAGACCCAGTACTTC
CDR3 protein: CASSLERGQKTQYF

D gene: -
V gene: TRBV2
clone size: many
J gene: TRBJ2-7
CDR3 DNA: TGTGCCAGCACCCAGGACTGGGAGGAGCAGTACTTC
CDR3 protein: CASTQDWEEQYF

D gene: TRBD1
V gene: TRBV28
clone size: many
J gene: TRBJ1-5
CDR3 DNA: TGTGCCAGCAAAAGGGACAGGGGATCTATTAGCAATCAGCCCCAGCATTTT
CDR3 protein: CASKRDRGSISNQPQHF